This TCR beta chain was found in a study of blood T cell repertoires in COVID-19. Study as a whole: PBMCs, B-cell-depleted T cells, or T cells were the source of the cDNA or gDNA that made up the material.

Repertoires were generated with immunoSEQ multiplex PCR, while TCRdb's copy carries only in-frame clones and drops some. Altogether hundreds of thousands of clones are present, roughly 89% being singletons, with the ten largest covering 6%. This clonotype originated in a middle-aged woman who had recovered from COVID-19. Sequencing was performed on PBMCs or T cells enriched from blood (not recorded which).

This CDR3 is CSASARGVYNEQFF. The CDR3 DNA reads as TGCAGTGCTAGTGCCAGGGGCGTCTACAATGAGCAGTTCTTC. V usage is TRBV20-1 and J usage is TRBJ2-1; TRBD1 might be the D (6 bases). Germline values: CDR1 DFQATT, CDR2 SNEGSKA (reference sequence). The length of the CDR3 is 14 residues. V shed 3 bases and J shed 3 bases, with 12 bases lying between them.